These T cell receptor beta chains were read from a single sample in a study of blood T cells in healthy people across ages. MiXCR was run by TCRdb on the 5' RACE reads, yielding one entry per CDR3 protein. Here the sample spans around 800,000 distinct CDR3 sequences, about half being singletons. The sequencing input was blood. Every receptor here comes from a man older than 75 in good health. Both conserved end residues are trimmed from each CDR3.

v_call | cdr3_aa
TRBV14 | ASSQALDYGYT
TRBV2 | ASSRGQGLNTEAF
TRBV20-1 | SLGVLPQGGYT
TRBV2 | ASRETGPEAF
TRBV2 | ASSGTRDYEQY
TRBV20-1 | STRIPRLERGTAHEQF
TRBV5-1 | ASSLKGGYGYT
TRBV20-1 | SARKDSVNEQY
TRBV12-3/TRBV12-4 | ASSLGGRLAKNIQY
TRBV5-1 | ASSLEQGREAF
TRBV12-3/TRBV12-4 | ASRLGSTGDHT
TRBV6-6 | AGATSDADYGYT
TRBV5-1 | ASSHGTSGGAYEQY
TRBV7-2 | ASSYSSAPVEQY
TRBV7-8 | ASSRGRDRVYYEQY
TRBV6-5 | ASRDPGTSVYGYT
TRBV6-2/TRBV6-3 | ASSYGGLAGGHSYEQY
TRBV19 | ASSRGDRGTYEQY
TRBV7-8 | ASSPLLSGRGTGELF
TRBV7-8 | ASSQKQGSGANVLT
TRBV29-1 | SVARGTDTQY
TRBV6-1 | ASNGAMSGELF
TRBV5-1 | ASSSQPGLAYEQY
TRBV5-1 | ASRGTSGRNIQY
TRBV7-6 | ASSLIYQETQY
TRBV4-2 | ASSQEGYRGSEQY
TRBV7-3 | ASSLTGLAGAETQY
TRBV7-6 | ASSISRYNEQY
TRBV29-1 | SVAWERSYEQY
TRBV11-1 | ASSSAGSRKNSPLH
TRBV27 | ASRKETVPWNEQY
TRBV12-3/TRBV12-4 | ARPLEGATAPLNTEAF
TRBV11-2 | ASRRVGSHEQY
TRBV9 | ASSVESSISSYNEQF
TRBV25-1 | ASSDTGLGEKLF
TRBV30 | AWTLMGSEQF
TRBV28 | ASSFVTGRRHEQY
TRBV20-1 | SALPGTGGDEQY
TRBV5-1 | ASSEGLAGDGETQY
TRBV4-1 | ASSQDPGGPNTEAF
TRBV30 | AWSLTGLRYGYT
TRBV2 | ASSEARGGELF
TRBV9 | ASSVDAGGYNEQF
TRBV29-1 | SGGEVAGGYT
TRBV29-1 | SVDGISGANVLT
TRBV27 | TSSLDSGTVVNYGYT
TRBV10-3 | AIRGQLPTPQEGARSYNEQY
TRBV21-1 | RMDIVPSPPNGYT
TRBV11-2 | ASSLGQGAWEQF
TRBV24-1 | ATGPGQGPYNEQF
TRBV6-2/TRBV6-3 | ASEKGRSGTQY
TRBV29-1 | SVEEGTGGIYNEQF
TRBV12-3/TRBV12-4 | VSSSGGLTSPLH
TRBV29-1 | SAARESGNEQF
TRBV28 | VVLGGNTGELF
TRBV3-1 | ASSQDGGGGNEQY
TRBV6-2/TRBV6-3 | ASSPWTGGRHTEAF
TRBV10-3 | AITGDTYEQY
TRBV20-1 | SANRRSGDIQY